This T cell receptor (beta chain) was identified in a study of blood T cell repertoires in COVID-19 (dated by TCRdb to 2019 to 2021). About the study as a whole: Samples covering the acute and convalescent phases of COVID-19 were provided by collaborators in the United States, Italy and Spain. The repertoires were released in a freely available public database intended as a resource for research on the immune response to SARS-CoV-2. The prospective study material was composed of cDNA or gDNA derived from T cells, B-cell-depleted T cells, or PBMCs. Sample metadata almost always included a de-identified subject ID, COVID-19 status, age in years and sex. Where available, HLA class I and class II types were obtained from metadata supplied by the sample provider rather than from assay-based typing. The samples were drawn from two sources: the first 160 participants of the ongoing ImmuneRACE study, and 950 to 1,500 subjects contributed by 6 global collaborators. Subjects who had been exposed to COVID-19, were actively infected with it, or had recovered from it provided the deeply sampled blood TCRbeta repertoires that made up the dataset. What the work shows at the level of the full study, not this receptor alone: Clinical and demographic metadata were provided uncurated, with the amount varying by source and participant.

Collaborating institutions collected whole blood in K2EDTA tubes following their own protocols. Collaborator samples were shipped for TCRbeta analysis as frozen whole blood, isolated PBMCs, or DNA extracted from either sample type. The cysteine opens and the phenylalanine closes a CDR3 of 14 amino acids. The DNA shown is the 42-base CDR3, in frame from base 1. V loses 0 bases, J loses 4 bases, and the germline ends lie 8 bases apart. CDR1 and CDR2 are drawn from the germline V gene: LGHNA, YNFKEQ. TCRbeta CDR3 regions were amplified from genomic DNA by means of the immunoSEQ Assay, a bias-controlled multiplex PCR. For the original study's pipeline: The number of nucleated cells in each sample was estimated by amplification of reference gene primers within the assay. Sequence reads were collapsed and filtered to measure the absolute abundance of every unique TCRbeta CDR3 rearrangement. For each sample, productive Simpson clonality was calculated as the square root of Simpson's diversity index across productive rearrangements. Drawn from immuneACCESS, this table holds only the in-frame rearrangements with V and J called that TCRdb kept. Clones are partly lost; checked studies trace under half to an unresolved V gene and leave the rest unexplained. That table gives V, J and clone size, and the DNA gave D and trimming. The sample table holds approximately 52,000 clones, of which roughly 80% were seen once. The top ten constitute 10% to 15% of the sample.

In the case of this clone: There is no known antigen for this receptor. Per-base quality was not reported, and no clone a single base away is much larger than it.

The chain is made from TRBV4-2 and TRBJ2-3, with no confident D gene call. The TCR was taken from an elderly woman with acute or convalescent COVID-19. Sequencing used peripheral blood. The CDR3 has the sequence CASSQDLSPDTQYF. The sequence in DNA is TGTGCCAGCAGCCAAGATCTCTCCCCAGATACGCAGTATTTT.